The 22 T cell receptor delta chains listed next were all sequenced from one sample in a study of gammadelta T cells in human blood. TCRdb used CATT to re-call clones from the RT-PCR reads. The top ten hold roughly 8% of the sample, which has 1,500 to 2,000 delta-chain clones, approximately 7% seen once. The sequencing sample was made of non-Vgamma9Vdelta2 gamma-delta T cells from fetal blood. Every receptor here comes from a human fetus.

This clone was observed a handful of times. The same CDR3 can be traced to other DNA sequences in this sample. The chain combines TRDV3 with TRDJ2; D gene ambiguous. The length of the CDR3 is 11 residues. Germline V gene sequence: CDR1 TVYSNPD, CDR2 GDNSRS (reference sequence). Trimming stripped 2 bases from V and 3 bases from J, with 4 bases between. The CDR3, as DNA: TGTGCCTTTGTGCTGACAGCACAACTCTTCTTT. Its translation is CAFVLTAQLFF. Full variable domain (rest looked up from reference TRDV3 and TRDJ2): CDKVTQSSPDQTVASGSEVVLLCTYDTVYSNPDLFWYRIRPDYSFQFVFYGDNSRSEGADFTQGRFSVKHILTQKAFHLVISPVRTEDSATYYCAFVLTAQLFFGKGTQLIVEP.

By share of the sample, this clone is medium-sized. The rearrangement uses TRDV3 and TRDJ3; TRDD3 matches 13 bases. The CDR3 is 20 amino acids. The J segment lost 2 bases and the V segment lost 2 bases, leaving 12 bases of the junction unmatched. Germline CDR1 is TVYSNPD and CDR2 is GDNSRS (reference sequence). The CDR3 sequence is CAFSFHWGIRSTWDTRQMFF. DNA of the CDR3: TGTGCCTTTTCCTTCCACTGGGGGATACGCAGCACCTGGGACACCCGACAGATGTTTTTC.

A word on this clone: A clone one base away is much larger, so this may be a read error. The rearrangement joins TRDV1 to TRDJ1; D is uncertain. This CDR3 comprises 15 residues. The ends were cut back, 0 bases at V and 1 base at J, with 9 bases in the middle. Germline assignment: CDR1 TSWWSYY and CDR2 QGS. CDR3 sequence reads: CALGELAPTTDKLIF. CDR3 sequence (DNA): TGTGCTCTTGGGGAACTAGCCCCGACCACCGATAAACTCATCTTT.

This clone is large. V is TRDV2 and J is TRDJ3; 11 bases agree with TRDD3. CDR3 length: 16 amino acids. CDR1 GEAIGNYY and CDR2 EKD come from the germline V gene. After removal of 6 bases from V and 0 bases from J, the junction contained 0 bases not matched to a gene. The CDR3 coding sequence is TGTGCCTGTACTGGGGGATACTCCTGGGACACCCGACAGATGTTTTTC. Its translation: CACTGGYSWDTRQMFF.

In the case of this clone: Other DNA variants within this sample encode the same CDR3. V gene TRDV1 combines with J gene TRDJ3; 10 nucleotides line up with TRDD3. CDR3 length equals 25 residues. Trimming took 3 bases from V and 0 from J; bases not matched to a gene: 23. From germline, CDR1 is TSWWSYY and CDR2 QGS. CDR3 amino acids: CALGESPPTGDTGVPSSWDTRQMFF. Written as DNA, the CDR3 is TGTGCTCTTGGGGAGTCCCCTCCTACGGGGGATACGGGGGTTCCGAGCTCCTGGGACACCCGACAGATGTTTTTC.

This clone was detected only a few times. This may be a read error, as it is one base from a much larger clone. The V and J genes are TRDV3 and TRDJ3; perhaps TRDD3 as D (5 bases). Germline assignment: CDR1 TVYSNPD and CDR2 GDNSRS (reference sequence). The CDR3 is 15 amino acids. CDR3 sequence: CAFSRGTWDTRHMFF. The CDR3 DNA sequence: TGTGCCTTTAGTCGAGGGACCTGGGACACCCGACATATGTTTTTC.

This clone has just a few counts. Given a much more abundant clone one base away, this may be a read error. The sample carries other DNA sequences with the same CDR3. The J gene is TRDJ2, the V gene TRAV29/DV5; 7 bases are shared with TRDD3. The CDR3 sequence is 17 residues long. Germline trimming cut 2 bases from V and 4 bases from J; bases unmatched to any gene: 14. CDR1 and CDR2 (germline): NSMFDY, ISSIKDK. As DNA, the CDR3 is TGTGCAGCAAGGTCTCCCACGGGGGATGACCCGACAGCACAACTCTTCTTT. Its translation: CAARSPTGDDPTAQLFF. The full variable domain, its missing parts supplied by reference TRAV29/DV5 and TRDJ2, is DQQVKQNSPSLSVQEGRISILNCDYTNSMFDYFLWYKKYPAEGPTFLISISSIKDKNEDGRFTVFLNKSAKHLSLHIVPSQPGDSAVYFCAARSPTGDDPTAQLFFGKGTQLIVEP.

This clone is categorized as medium-sized (0.01 to 0.1%). J is TRDJ1 and V is TRDV1; 13 nucleotides agree with TRDD3. CDR3 length: 26 amino acids. J was trimmed by 0 bases and V by 1 base; bases with no gene match: 29. The germline gives CDR1 TSWWSYY, CDR2 QGS. CDR3 bases: TGTGCTCTTGGGGAACGGATCCTATTGTATTCCCCCACTACTGGGGGATACGCTAAGTACACCGATAAACTCATCTTT. Its protein is CALGERILLYSPTTGGYAKYTDKLIF.

This clone is judged medium-sized. The chain carries TRDV1 and TRDJ1; D is perhaps TRDD3 (6 bases). In germline, CDR1 is TSWWSYY, CDR2 QGS. This CDR3 has 22 amino acids. Between the trimmed V and J ends, which lost 4 bases and 0 bases, there was a span of 33 bases. CDR3 region: CALGVKGFSGGVTEGYTDKLIF. The DNA for the CDR3 is TGTGCTCTTGGGGTCAAGGGGTTTTCCGGGGGAGTTACGGAGGGTTACACCGATAAACTCATCTTT.

In this sample, this clone is medium-sized. The V gene remains uncalled, whereas the J gene is TRDJ1; the table's D gene call, TRDD3, was not cross checked with the DNA. The CDR3 loop spans 13 amino acids. In DNA, the CDR3 is TGTGCTGTGGAGCTGGGGGACACCGATAAACTCATCTTT. It encodes CAVELGDTDKLIF.

This clone has a handful of counts. The chain joins TRDV1 to TRDJ1; TRDD3 matches 7 bases. The CDR3 is 13 residues long. The germline gives CDR1 TSWWSYY, CDR2 QGS. The V segment lost 4 bases and the J segment 7 bases; nucleotides outside the gene matches: 6. The CDR3 sequence is CALGGLLGTKLIF. The CDR3 nucleotides are TGTGCTCTTGGGGGTTTACTGGGGACTAAACTCATCTTT.

This clone is termed large (0.1 to 1%). The chain couples TRDV3 to TRDJ1; TRDD3 aligns across 9 bases. CDR1 and CDR2 (germline): TVYSNPD, GDNSRS (reference sequence). This CDR3 spans 13 amino acids. The junction had 2 bases not matched to a gene; V was cut back by 0 bases and J by 3 bases. CDR3 protein: CAFRGDTPDKLIF. The DNA of the CDR3 is TGTGCCTTTAGGGGGGATACACCCGATAAACTCATCTTT.

This clone is medium-sized by share. V gene TRDV1 combines with J gene TRDJ2; 8 nucleotides match TRDD3. Germline V lookup: CDR1 TSWWSYY, CDR2 QGS. The V segment lost 2 bases and the J segment 0 bases; nucleotides outside the gene matches: 8. The CDR3 has 18 residues. This CDR3 reads CALGEGVLGGALTAQLFF. The CDR3 nucleotides read TGTGCTCTTGGGGAAGGGGTACTGGGGGGGGCTTTGACAGCACAACTCTTCTTT.

As for this clone: A clone one base away is much larger, so this may be a read error. Other DNA sequences of this sample code for an identical CDR3. The chain links TRDV1 to TRDJ1; TRDD3 aligns across 12 bases. Germline values: CDR1 TSWWSYY, CDR2 QGS. The length of the CDR3 is 18 residues. The CDR3 here is CALGELPITGGYTDKLIF. CDR3 in DNA: TGTGCTCTTGGGGAACTCCCCATTACTGGGGGATACACCGATAAACTCATTTTT.

V is TRDV2 and J is TRDJ3, with D possibly TRDD3 on 6 matching bases. The J gene is not listed in TCRdb, so it was assigned here from a DNA match to germline. The CDR3 is made up of 21 amino acids. The germline gives CDR1 GEAIGNYY, CDR2 EKD. The V end lost 0 bases, the J end lost 0 bases, and 20 bases lay between the germline ends. The CDR3 protein is CACDTKGWGVQSSWDTRQMFF. In DNA form, the CDR3 reads TGTGCCTGTGACACCAAAGGGTGGGGGGTACAGAGCTCCTGGGACACCCGACAGATGTTTTTC.

This clone came up a few times. The chain employs TRDV2 and TRDJ3; 9 bases are shared with TRDD3. TCRdb leaves out the J gene; it was filled in here by matching the DNA to germline. V shed 4 bases, J shed 0 bases, and the junction held 6 bases outside the gene matches. CDR1 is GEAIGNYY and CDR2 is EKD in the germline V gene. This CDR3 has 18 amino acids. CDR3 in amino acids: CACDRGYEPSWDTRQMFF. The CDR3 coding sequence is TGTGCCTGTGATAGGGGATACGAACCCTCCTGGGACACCCGACAGATGTTTTTC.

As concerns this clone: Since a much larger clone is just one base distant, this may be a read error. V is TRDV1 and J is TRDJ1; 13 positions agree with TRDD3. Losses at the gene ends were 2 bases for V and 3 bases for J; bases not matched to a gene: 15. In germline, CDR1 is TSWWSYY, CDR2 QGS. This CDR3 spans 20 amino acids. The CDR3 nucleotides read TGTGCTCTTGGGGAAAGCTTGGTCGTACTGGGGGATACGGGAGCCGATAAACTCATCTTT. Amino acid sequence: CALGESLVVLGDTGADKLIF.

Without a V gene call, the J gene is given as TRDJ3; TRDD3, the D gene given by the table, was not confirmed from the DNA. There are 18 residues in the CDR3. DNA for the CDR3: TGTGCCTTTAGAGGGGGCTGGGGGCCCTCCTGGGACACCCGACAGATGTTTTTC. This translates into CAFRGGWGPSWDTRQMFF.

This clone qualifies as medium-sized. This CDR3 is also generated by other DNA sequences in the sample. This sequence joins TRDV1 and TRDJ1; 9 bases align to TRDD3. The CDR3 is 16 amino acids. The germline V gene has CDR1 TSWWSYY and CDR2 QGS. Trimming removed 0 bases from V and 4 bases from J; junction bases left unmatched: 6. CDR3 bases: TGTGCTCTTGGGGAACTGGGGATACGCAGGGGCGATAAACTCATCTTT. It codes for CALGELGIRRGDKLIF.

By share of the sample, this clone is medium-sized. The rearrangement links TRDV3 to TRDJ3; 9 bases agree with TRDD3. Germline CDR1 is TVYSNPD and CDR2 is GDNSRS (reference sequence). The CDR3 covers 17 residues. The ends lost 4 bases at V and 0 bases at J; junction bases unmatched: 7. The CDR3 here is CASGTGGDSWDTRQMFF. CDR3 in DNA: TGTGCCTCTGGTACTGGGGGAGACTCCTGGGACACCCGACAGATGTTTTTC.

Concerning this clone itself: With only one base between it and a far larger clone, this is likely a read error. The chain carries TRDV1 and TRDJ2; D perhaps matches TRDD3 (6 bases). CDR1 is TSWWSYY, CDR2 QGS, per germline. This CDR3 spans 20 amino acids. The V gene lost 0 bases and the J gene lost 6 bases, with 26 bases spanning the gap. For the CDR3, the DNA is TGTGCTCTTGGGGAACTATTAATCCCCTGGGGATTCCTCCTGCCAGCACAACTCTTCTTT. Translation gives CALGELLIPWGFLLPAQLFF.

Judged by abundance, this clone is large. The rearrangement links TRDV1 to TRDJ1, with 9 bases matching TRDD3. Trimming took 4 bases from V and 0 from J; bases not matched to a gene: 3. There are 15 residues in the CDR3. CDR1 TSWWSYY and CDR2 QGS come from the germline V gene. The CDR3 DNA is TGTGCTCTTGGGGTCCCTGGGGGATACACCGATAAACTCATCTTT. Its protein is CALGVPGGYTDKLIF.